Following are 17 T cell receptor beta chains from one sample sequenced in a study of blood T cells in healthy people across ages. Combining a sample-barcoded 5' primer with a J-beta primer mix, a second PCR ran for about 7 to 11 cycles. TCRdb fed the 5' RACE reads into MiXCR, producing one record per CDR3 protein. The table has just under 900,000 distinct CDR3 sequences, around 26% seen once. The sequenced sample consisted of blood. Every receptor here comes from a woman older than 75 in good health.

The chain joins TRBV9 to TRBJ2-7; 8 bases are shared with TRBD2. Germline V lookup: CDR1 SGDLS, CDR2 YYNGEE. The CDR3 is made up of 15 amino acids. With 4 bases clipped from V and 6 bases from J, the junction kept 12 bases outside the gene matches. The CDR3 DNA follows: TGTGCCAGCAGCCTAGGGCGGGGGGCTTACGGCGAGCAGTACTTC. This translates into CASSLGRGAYGEQYF.

The table lists this clonotype with a few counts. Since a much larger clone is just one base distant, this may be a read error. The V and J genes are TRBV9 and TRBJ2-5; TRBD2 agrees at 12 bases. The CDR3 covers 17 residues. Germline values: CDR1 SGDLS, CDR2 YYNGEE. The CDR3 nucleotides are TGTGCCAGCAGCATAGGAAGGACTAGCGGGGACCAGGAGACCCAGTACTTC. Translating gives CASSIGRTSGDQETQYF.

The rearrangement uses TRBV29-1 and TRBJ2-1; weak D call: TRBD1 (5 bases). The CDR3 is made up of 13 amino acids. Germline V gives CDR1 SQVTM, CDR2 ANQGSEA. With 4 bases removed from V and 10 bases from J, the gap between germline ends came to 17 bases. The CDR3 protein is CSVAGLLGREQFF. DNA of the CDR3: TGCAGCGTTGCAGGGTTACTCGGAAGGGAGCAGTTCTTC.

For this clonotype: A read error is possible here, since a much larger clone lies one base away. This sequence joins TRBV20-1 and TRBJ2-6; D might be TRBD1 (6 bases). The CDR3 has 15 amino acids. The V gene's germline CDR1 is DFQATT and CDR2 SNEGSKA (reference sequence). CDR3 coding DNA: TGCGGTGCACCCGGACAGACTTCTGGGGCCAACGTCCTGACTTTC. Translating gives CGAPGQTSGANVLTF.

This clonotype appeared a few times. The chain carries TRBV27 and TRBJ2-1; 11 positions agree with TRBD2. CDR1 is MNHEY, CDR2 SMNVEV, per germline (reference sequence). The CDR3 extends over 16 amino acids. With V trimmed by 7 bases and J by 10 bases, 15 bases remained unmatched. CDR3 protein: CASKRTGTSGKREQFF. CDR3 DNA sequence: TGTGCCAGCAAACGAACCGGGACTAGCGGCAAGAGGGAGCAGTTCTTC.

This clonotype was counted ten times or more. This chain joins TRBV5-1 and TRBJ2-3; D not certain. The germline CDR1 and CDR2 sequences are SGHRS and YFSETQ. The CDR3 length is 15 residues. V gave up 0 bases and J gave up 4 bases, with 12 bases separating them. The CDR3 region has the DNA TGCGCCAGCAGCTTGGGGACGATTCCCCCAGATACGCAGTATTTT. It yields the protein CASSLGTIPPDTQYF.

This clonotype was seen ten or more times. The chain recombines TRBV7-2 with TRBJ2-1; D possibly corresponds to TRBD1 (6 bases). The ends were cut back, 4 bases at V and 8 bases at J, with 12 bases in the middle. The CDR3 covers 13 residues. Germline V gene lookup returns CDR1 SGHTA and CDR2 FQGNSA. The CDR3 coding sequence is TGTGCCAGCAGCTCCGCTTACAGGGATGAGCAGTTCTTC. Translation gives CASSSAYRDEQFF.

This clonotype appeared many times. The chain carries TRBV4-3 and TRBJ2-1; no definite D call. Germline assignment: CDR1 LGHNA and CDR2 YSLEER. The CDR3 is 16 amino acids. The V end lost 0 bases, the J end lost 0 bases, and 9 bases lay between the germline ends. The CDR3, as DNA: TGCGCCAGCAGCCAAGAAGGTCTTAGCTCCTACAATGAGCAGTTCTTC. It is translated as CASSQEGLSSYNEQFF.

This clonotype appeared many times. The V and J genes are TRBV4-3 and TRBJ2-3, with D perhaps assigned TRBD1 or TRBD2 (6 bases each). V was cut by 1 base and J by 0 bases, with 23 bases left in between. The germline CDR1 and CDR2 sequences are LGHNA and YSLEER. The CDR3 length is 20 residues. CDR3 in amino acids: CASSQVGVAWGALSTDTQYF. In DNA, the CDR3 is TGCGCCAGCAGCCAAGTAGGGGTGGCGTGGGGGGCCCTAAGCACAGATACGCAGTATTTT.

To note about this clonotype: Just one base apart from a much larger clone, this may be a read error. This rearrangement joins TRBV5-1 to TRBJ1-1, with D perhaps TRBD1 (5 bases). CDR3 length equals 14 residues. Germline CDR1 and CDR2: SGHRS and YFSETQ. The V end lost 1 base, the J end lost 3 bases, and 10 bases lay between the germline ends. DNA of the CDR3: TGCGCCAGCAGCTTGTCAGGGATGGACACTGAAGCTTTCTTT. This encodes CASSLSGMDTEAFF.

This clonotype was detected many times. The gene calls are TRBV5-5 and TRBJ1-5, with 10 bases lining up with TRBD1. From germline, CDR1 is SGHKS and CDR2 YYEKEE (reference sequence). V trimming: 4 bases; J trimming: 0 bases; junction bases outside the gene matches: 10. The CDR3 consists of 18 residues. The CDR3 region is CASSPRDRGLYSNQPQHF. As DNA, the CDR3 is TGTGCCAGCAGCCCGCGGGACAGGGGACTTTATAGCAATCAGCCCCAGCATTTT.

This clonotype was detected ten times or more. This sequence joins TRBV12-3 or TRBV12-4 and TRBJ2-7; 12 bases agree with TRBD2. The V segment lost 6 bases and the J segment 2 bases; nucleotides outside the gene matches: 2. The CDR3 contains 14 residues. CDR3: CASRLAGGPYEQYF. In DNA form, the CDR3 reads TGTGCCAGCAGACTAGCGGGGGGACCCTACGAGCAGTACTTC.

Ten or more counts support this clonotype. This chain joins TRBV30 and TRBJ2-1; 9 bases match TRBD2. With V trimmed by 0 bases and J by 2 bases, 2 bases remained unmatched. The CDR3 covers 15 residues. Germline V CDR1 and CDR2: GTSNPN, SVGIG (reference sequence). The CDR3 region has the DNA TGTGCCTGGAGTGTCGGCGGGGGGGCCTACAATGAGCAGTTCTTC. Translating gives CAWSVGGGAYNEQFF.

To note about this clonotype: The CDR3 end shows no conserved phenylalanine or tryptophan, and so a read error is likely. The V and J genes are TRBV6-8 and TRBJ1-5, with 7 bases aligning to TRBD1. CDR3 length: 15 amino acids. From germline, CDR1 is MNHGY and CDR2 SAAAGT. Losses at the gene ends were 2 bases for V and 7 bases for J; bases not matched to a gene: 8. The CDR3 spells CASSYPTGVGQPQHL. CDR3 bases: TGTGCCAGCAGTTACCCTACAGGGGTTGGGCAGCCCCAGCATCTT.

Regarding this clonotype: Just one base apart from a much larger clone, this may be a read error. The chain carries TRBV21-1 and TRBJ2-5; the table's D call, TRBD1, has no DNA check behind it. The J call is in doubt because the DNA end fits TRBJ2-7 better. TRBV21-1 is listed as a pseudogene. This CDR3 region has 15 residues. CDR3 in DNA: TGTGCCAGCGTGTCCTTCCGGGACAGCCCCTACGAGCAGTACTTC. This gives the protein CASVSFRDSPYEQYF.

This clonotype was observed many times. This chain connects TRBV29-1 to TRBJ2-6; D unclear. The CDR3 is 14 residues long. CDR1 and CDR2 (germline): SQVTM, ANQGSEA. Trimming pared 1 base from V and 2 bases from J, leaving 6 bases between. The CDR3 DNA follows: TGCAGCGTTGAAGTGGCGGCTGGGGCCAACGTCCTGACTTTC. Translated: CSVEVAAGANVLTF.

This clonotype has just a few counts. This rearrangement joins TRBV20-1 to TRBJ2-7, with a tentative D call TRBD2 (5 bases). Germline assignment: CDR1 DFQATT and CDR2 SNEGSKA (reference sequence). The CDR3 consists of 14 residues. The V end lost 0 bases, the J end lost 3 bases, and 12 bases lay between the germline ends. The CDR3 sequence: CSARDWRVNYEQYF. The CDR3 region has the DNA TGCAGTGCTAGAGATTGGCGGGTCAACTACGAGCAGTACTTC.